This is a list of T cell receptor beta chains from one sample in a study of T cells in Graves' hyperthyroidism and ophthalmopathy. One entry per CDR3 protein, called by TCRdb with MiXCR from the multiplex PCR reads. The sample consists of under 400,000 distinct CDR3 sequences, approximately 14% of them appearing once. Sequenced: blood. The receptors were gathered from a woman aged 55-69 years with Graves' hyperthyroidism. Both conserved end residues are part of each CDR3. Each record gives: J gene, D gene, clone size, V gene, CDR3 protein, CDR3 DNA. A D gene is named only where the DNA matches it firmly. The size field is filled for only some rows; it gives once, few, many or a size class.

TRBJ1-1	-	-	TRBV5-1	CASSLTSPGAEAFF	TGCGCCAGCAGCTTGACCAGCCCGGGGGCTGAAGCTTTCTTT
TRBJ2-7	-	many	TRBV20-1	CSVSPGQIYEQYF	TGCAGTGTGTCCCCCGGACAGATCTACGAGCAGTACTTC
TRBJ2-1	-	-	TRBV10-3	CAVKGSSDSYNEQFF	TGTGCCGTAAAAGGGTCCTCTGACTCCTACAATGAGCAGTTCTTC
TRBJ2-5	-	many	TRBV27	CASRNSEETQYF	TGTGCCAGCAGGAATAGCGAAGAGACCCAGTACTTC
TRBJ2-7	-	many	TRBV7-9	CASSLGLEGREQYF	TGTGCCAGCAGCTTAGGATTGGAGGGACGGGAGCAGTACTTC
TRBJ2-2	-	few	TRBV9	CASSVGGDANTGELFF	TGTGCCAGCAGCGTAGGCGGGGACGCGAACACCGGGGAGCTGTTTTTT
TRBJ2-5	TRBD1	-	TRBV6-2/TRBV6-3	CASSGRGLWETQYF	TGTGCCAGCAGCGGCAGGGGGCTTTGGGAGACCCAGTACTTC
TRBJ2-3	-	-	TRBV6-1	CASSWSGKGTDTQYF	TGTGCCAGCAGCTGGTCAGGGAAAGGCACAGATACGCAGTATTTT
TRBJ2-3	TRBD2	-	TRBV20-1	CSARPSGSATDTQYF	TGCAGTGCTCGCCCTAGCGGGAGTGCCACAGATACGCAGTATTTT
TRBJ2-7	TRBD2	many	TRBV27	CASSASAGEVHEQYF	TGTGCCAGCAGTGCGTCAGCGGGAGAAGTCCACGAGCAGTACTTC
TRBJ2-7	-	-	TRBV29-1	CSARRTVEQYF	TGCAGCGCCCGGAGGACAGTCGAGCAGTACTTC
TRBJ1-2	TRBD1	many	TRBV28	CASTRQGAWVGYTF	TGTGCCAGCACCAGACAGGGGGCTTGGGTAGGCTACACCTTC
TRBJ2-1	-	many	TRBV7-9	CASSWGWYNEQFF	TGTGCCAGCAGCTGGGGGTGGTACAATGAGCAGTTCTTC
TRBJ1-2	-	-	TRBV27	CASSLVNGRSYTF	TGTGCCAGCAGTTTGGTGAACGGCAGGAGTTACACCTTC
TRBJ2-5	-	-	TRBV6-2/TRBV6-3	CASSTGRGGQETQYF	TGTGCCAGCAGTACGGGAAGGGGGGGACAAGAGACCCAGTACTTC
TRBJ2-7	TRBD1	-	TRBV6-5	CASSYHAGTGGREQYF	TGTGCCAGCAGTTACCACGCCGGGACAGGGGGCCGCGAGCAGTACTTC
TRBJ2-5	TRBD2	many	TRBV2	CASSVGLAGATQYF	TGTGCCAGCAGCGTAGGACTAGCGGGGGCGACCCAGTACTTC
TRBJ2-7	-	many	TRBV11-3	CASSGRDAYEQYF	TGTGCCAGCAGCGGCCGGGATGCCTACGAGCAGTACTTC
TRBJ1-2	-	-	TRBV12-5	CASGLEKTGNYGYTF	TGTGCTAGTGGTTTGGAGAAAACAGGGAACTATGGCTACACCTTC
TRBJ2-1	TRBD2	many	TRBV11-3	CASSFPGGGYNEQFF	TGTGCCAGCAGCTTTCCGGGAGGAGGGTACAATGAGCAGTTCTTC
TRBJ2-5	-	many	TRBV12-3/TRBV12-4	CASSRDRNQETQYF	TGTGCCAGCAGTCGTGACAGGAACCAAGAGACCCAGTACTTC
TRBJ1-1	-	many	TRBV18	CASSPRSVNTEAFF	TGTGCCAGCTCACCACGCAGCGTGAACACTGAAGCTTTCTTT
TRBJ1-1	-	few	TRBV19	CASSSFSPPEAFF	TGTGCCAGTAGTTCATTTAGCCCCCCTGAAGCTTTCTTT
TRBJ1-5	TRBD1	few	TRBV7-6	CASSLYPPGQGDQPQHF	TGTGCCAGCAGCTTATATCCCCCTGGACAGGGGGATCAGCCCCAGCATTTT
TRBJ2-7	-	many	TRBV3-1	CASSQQAGQLYEQYF	TGTGCCAGCAGCCAGCAAGCGGGACAGCTCTACGAGCAGTACTTC
TRBJ2-4	TRBD1	-	TRBV18	CASSPPGQGLAKNIQYF	TGTGCCAGCTCACCACCGGGACAGGGATTAGCCAAAAACATTCAGTACTTC
TRBJ2-5	-	once	TRBV7-9	CASSLVGGVQETQYF	TGTGCCAGCAGCTTAGTAGGAGGGGTCCAAGAGACCCAGTACTTC